This TCR beta chain was retrieved from a study of blood T cell repertoires in COVID-19. Study in general: The samples span acute and convalescent COVID-19 from the United States, Italy and Spain.

This study enrolled people aged about 18 to 95 from roughly 22 US geographic areas. Original methodology: Scientists estimated how many nucleated cells there were by amplifying reference gene primers. The table came from immunoSEQ multiplex PCR; TCRdb's copy has only in-frame clones and leaves some out. The DNA gave D and trimming, while V, J and clone size come from that table. This table holds a few hundred thousand clones, around 87% found once. This CDR3 spans 12 amino acids. V was shortened by 0 bases and J by 5 bases, with 4 bases between the two germline ends. Germline V gives CDR1 SEHNR, CDR2 FQNEAQ (reference sequence).

The sequencing input was PBMCs or T cells enriched from blood (not recorded which). The chain links TRBV7-9 to TRBJ2-5; no reliable D call. This receptor was identified in a woman between 18 and 29 years old with acute COVID-19. DNA of the CDR3: TGTGCCAGCAGCTTAGCGCGGGAGACCCAGTACTTC. Its protein product is CASSLARETQYF.